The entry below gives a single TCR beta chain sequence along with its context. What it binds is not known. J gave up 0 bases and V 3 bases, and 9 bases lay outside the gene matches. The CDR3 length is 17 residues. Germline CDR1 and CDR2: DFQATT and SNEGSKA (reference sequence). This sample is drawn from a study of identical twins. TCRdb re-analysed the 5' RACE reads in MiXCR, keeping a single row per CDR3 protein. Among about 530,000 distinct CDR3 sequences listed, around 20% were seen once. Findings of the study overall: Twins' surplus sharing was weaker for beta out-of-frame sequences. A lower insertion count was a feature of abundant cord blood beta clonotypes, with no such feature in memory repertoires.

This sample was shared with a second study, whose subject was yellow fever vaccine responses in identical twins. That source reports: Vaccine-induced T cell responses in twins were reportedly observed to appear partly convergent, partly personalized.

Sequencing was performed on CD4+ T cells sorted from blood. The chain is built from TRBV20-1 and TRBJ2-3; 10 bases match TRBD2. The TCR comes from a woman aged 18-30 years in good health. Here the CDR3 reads CSARRLAGATSTDTQYF. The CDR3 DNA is TGCAGTGCTAGGCGCCTAGCGGGGGCGACTAGCACAGATACGCAGTATTTT.